This TCR beta chain came from a study of shared clonotypes between healthy human individuals. Study results and limitations: Measured sharing among donors was expected to vary with sequencing depth. Clonotypes shared by all four donors outscored non-shared clonotypes in generation probability.

V was pared by 0 bases and J by 4 bases, with 19 bases between. The CDR3 totals 18 residues. Profiling relied on immunoSEQ multiplex PCR, and the TCRdb table lists in-frame clones only, not all of them. Of hundreds of thousands of clones listed, approximately 97% are singletons. As concerns this clone: Its matching antigen is unknown.

The donors were all Caucasian adults (living in Nashville, Tennessee). Sequencing used naive CD4+ T cells sorted from blood. As for subset: CD45RA+ positively selected. The receptor was derived from a woman in her thirties in good health. The chain employs TRBV23-1 and TRBJ2-1, with D tentatively TRBD2 (6 bases). TRBV23-1 is flagged as an ORF with uncertain function. CDR3 sequence: CASSQSGLAEGTYNEQFF. Here the CDR3 DNA reads TGCGCCAGCAGTCAATCGGGGTTAGCGGAGGGGACTTACAATGAGCAGTTCTTC.